The next 5 T cell receptor beta chains were all read from a single sample in a study of cytomegalovirus exposure and HLA in healthy donors. PCR used 60 Vbeta primers and 13 Jbeta primers. TCRdb's table, derived via immunoSEQ multiplex PCR, lists solely in-frame clones and lacks some. Of approximately 140,000 clones in the sample, more than 70% were seen once. The sample comprised PBMCs. These receptors all come from a woman aged 55 to 70 in good health and CMV-seronegative.

This chain connects TRBV9 to TRBJ1-1; D ambiguous. Germline V gene sequence: CDR1 SGDLS, CDR2 YYNGEE. Trimming removed 0 bases at V and 4 bases at J, with 10 bases between. This CDR3 comprises 14 residues. The CDR3: CASSVGGDGTEAFF. The CDR3 coding sequence is TGTGCCAGCAGCGTAGGCGGGGATGGCACTGAAGCTTTCTTT.

CDR3 DNA: TGTGCCAGTTGCCGGGAGAGGGGGCGGACAGATACGCAGTATTTT. Translating it yields CASCRERGRTDTQYF. The V call is TRBV7-3, the J call TRBJ2-3; perhaps TRBD1 as D (7 bases). There are 15 residues in the CDR3. Per germline, CDR1 SGHTA and CDR2 FQGTGA. V was cut by 9 bases and J by 3 bases, with 19 bases left in between.

V gene TRBV18 combines with J gene TRBJ1-1; no clear D. V gave up 2 bases and J gave up 0 bases, with 7 bases separating them. Germline values: CDR1 KGHSH, CDR2 LQKENI. This CDR3 is 14 amino acids long. The CDR3 DNA follows: TGTGCCAGCTCACCAATGAGCATGAACACTGAAGCTTTCTTT. Translation gives CASSPMSMNTEAFF.

The chain is built from TRBV5-1 and TRBJ2-3, with D possibly TRBD1 on 5 matching bases. The germline V gene has CDR1 SGHRS and CDR2 YFSETQ. CDR3 length: 15 amino acids. With 2 bases removed from V and 2 bases from J, the gap between germline ends came to 12 bases. CDR3: CASSFIGATTDTQYF. In nucleotides, the CDR3 is TGCGCCAGCAGCTTTATAGGGGCTACCACAGATACGCAGTATTTT.

The chain joins TRBV6-4 to TRBJ2-1; the D gene is possibly TRBD1 (6 bases). CDR1 is MRHNA, CDR2 SNTAGT, per germline. The germline V and J ends were trimmed by 6 bases and 7 bases, with 13 bases remaining between them. The length of the CDR3 is 13 residues. CDR3 sequence: CASSFDQGNEQFF. CDR3 bases: TGTGCCAGCAGCTTTGACCAGGGGAATGAGCAGTTCTTC.